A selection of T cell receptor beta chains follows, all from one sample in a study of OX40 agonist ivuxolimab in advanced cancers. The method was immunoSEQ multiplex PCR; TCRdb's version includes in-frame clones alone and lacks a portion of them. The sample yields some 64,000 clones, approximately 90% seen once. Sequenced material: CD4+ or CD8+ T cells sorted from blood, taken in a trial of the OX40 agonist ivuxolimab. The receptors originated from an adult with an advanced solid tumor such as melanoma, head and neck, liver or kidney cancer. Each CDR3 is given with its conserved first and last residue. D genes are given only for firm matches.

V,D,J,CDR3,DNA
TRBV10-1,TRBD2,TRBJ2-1,CASSEASGSQNEQFF,TGCGCCAGCAGTGAGGCTAGCGGGAGCCAGAATGAGCAGTTCTTC
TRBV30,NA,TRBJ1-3,CAWNRGVAGNTIYF,TGTGCCTGGAACCGTGGGGTTGCTGGAAACACCATATATTTT
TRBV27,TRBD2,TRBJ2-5,CASSSFRLAGQETQYF,TGTGCCAGCAGTTCCTTCCGACTAGCGGGCCAAGAGACCCAGTACTTC
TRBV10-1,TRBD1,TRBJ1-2,CASSFDRGGNYGYTF,TGCGCCAGCAGTTTCGACAGGGGAGGGAACTATGGCTACACCTTC
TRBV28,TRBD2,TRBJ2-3,CASSIIGTSGPWTDTQYF,TGTGCCAGCAGTATTATTGGGACTAGCGGCCCCTGGACAGATACGCAGTATTTT
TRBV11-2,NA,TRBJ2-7,CASSFSYGEQYF,TGTGCCAGCAGCTTCTCCTATGGCGAGCAGTACTTC
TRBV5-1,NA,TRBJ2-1,CASGGWGEQFF,TGCGCCAGCGGCGGATGGGGTGAGCAGTTCTTC
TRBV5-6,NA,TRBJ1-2,CASSLVGSNYGYTF,TGTGCCAGCAGCTTGGTCGGCAGCAACTATGGCTACACCTTC
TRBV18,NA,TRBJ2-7,CASSPPVTYEQYF,TGTGCCAGCTCACCACCTGTCACCTACGAGCAGTACTTC
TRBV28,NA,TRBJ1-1,CASSGITSGFLMNTEAFF,TGTGCCAGCAGTGGGATAACGAGCGGATTTCTCATGAACACTGAAGCTTTCTTT
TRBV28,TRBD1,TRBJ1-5,CASTPPGGNQPQHF,TGTGCCAGCACCCCCCCAGGGGGTAATCAGCCCCAGCATTTT